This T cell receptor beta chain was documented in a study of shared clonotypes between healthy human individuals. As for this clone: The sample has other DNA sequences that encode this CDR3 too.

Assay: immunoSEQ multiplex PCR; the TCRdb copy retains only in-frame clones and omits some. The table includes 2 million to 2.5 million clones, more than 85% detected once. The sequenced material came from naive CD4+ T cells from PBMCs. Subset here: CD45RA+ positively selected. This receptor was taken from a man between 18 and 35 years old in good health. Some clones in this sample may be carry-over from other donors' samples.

CDR3 bases: TGTGCCAGCAGCTTCGGTCTGAACACTGAAGCTTTCTTT. As protein: CASSFGLNTEAFF. The chain carries TRBV7-9 and TRBJ1-1; no firm D call. The CDR3 has 13 amino acids. The V end lost 3 bases, the J end lost 0 bases, and 5 bases lay between the germline ends. Looked up from germline, CDR1 is SEHNR and CDR2 is FQNEAQ (reference sequence). The entire variable domain, with the rest obtained from reference TRBV7-9 and TRBJ1-1, is as follows: DTGVSQNPRHKITKRGQNVTFRCDPISEHNRLYWYRQTLGQGPEFLTYFQNEAQLEKSRLLSDRFSAERPKGSFSTLEIQRTEQGDSAMYLCASSFGLNTEAFFGQGTRLTVV.